The clone carrying this TCR beta chain has just a few counts. TCRdb reanalysed the RT-PCR reads using MiXCR and keeps one entry per CDR3 protein. The data show 400,000 to 500,000 distinct CDR3 sequences, 16% seen once. Germline CDR1 is SGHRS and CDR2 is YFSETQ. The junction had 6 bases not matched to a gene; V was cut back by 4 bases and J by 4 bases. This CDR3 has 14 amino acids. The data are from a study of patients and donors after allogeneic stem cell transplantation. The sample consisted of blood, either unsorted or a sorted T cell fraction (not recorded which). The source is a human donor who was either an allogeneic HSCT recipient or a stem cell or donor lymphocyte infusion donor (not recorded which). It is not recorded whose cells these are; they may come from a transplant donor. The chain joins TRBV5-1 to TRBJ1-2; 8 bases fit TRBD1. The CDR3 region has the DNA TGCGCCAGCAGCCCGCAAGGACAGGGCTATGGCTACACCTTC. It specifies CASSPQGQGYGYTF.